The 27 T cell receptor beta chains presented below share a single source sample, sequenced in a study of T cell repertoires in cytomegalovirus infection. A single record per CDR3 protein comes from TCRdb applying MiXCR to the reads. The sample has 400,000 or so distinct CDR3 sequences; approximately 33% are singletons. The sequenced material came from PBMCs. All receptors come from a human donor in good health (CMV status not recorded). Some clones in this sample may be carry-over from other donors' samples.

This clonotype appeared many times. The CDR3 sequence is CASSLRQVDTIYF. The CDR3 DNA sequence: TGTGCCAGCAGCCTTCGACAGGTAGACACCATATATTTT. V and J are TRBV7-2 and TRBJ1-3; tentative D call: TRBD1 (6 bases). This CDR3 has 13 residues. Germline lookup yields CDR1 SGHTA and CDR2 FQGNSA. Deletions cut 5 bases from V and 8 bases from J, with 13 bases between. Complete variable domain (other parts from reference TRBV7-2 and TRBJ1-3): GAGVSQSPSNKVTEKGKDVELRCDPISGHTALYWYRQSLGQGLEFLIYFQGNSAPDKSGLPSDRFSAERTGGSVSTLTIQRTQQEDSAVYLCASSLRQVDTIYFGEGSWLTVV.

This clonotype was counted many times. The V call is TRBV19, the J call TRBJ2-7, with TRBD2 identical over 11 bases. Trimming took 6 bases from V and 0 from J; bases not matched to a gene: 7. Germline CDR1 LNHDA, CDR2 SQIVND (reference sequence). This CDR3 is 16 amino acids long. This chain's CDR3 is CASRGTSGTSSYEQYF. The CDR3 nucleotides are TGTGCCAGTAGAGGGACTAGCGGAACGAGCTCCTACGAGCAGTACTTC. The whole variable domain, filled in from reference TRBV19 and TRBJ2-7, reads DGGITQSPKYLFRKEGQNVTLSCEQNLNHDAMYWYRQDPGQGLRLIYYSQIVNDFQKGDIAEGYSVSREKKESFPLTVTSAQKNPTAFYLCASRGTSGTSSYEQYFGPGTRLTVT.

This chain joins TRBV6-6 and TRBJ2-1; TRBD1 matches at 8 bases. From germline, CDR1 is MNHNY and CDR2 SVGAGI (reference sequence). The CDR3 consists of 14 residues. The ends lost 4 bases at V and 8 bases at J; junction bases unmatched: 7. The CDR3 spells CASSSGTGSYEQFF. The CDR3 region has the DNA TGTGCCAGCAGTTCCGGGACAGGTAGTTATGAGCAGTTCTTC.

The genes are TRBV5-1 and TRBJ1-4; no clear D gene. V was clipped by 0 bases and J by 10 bases, with 13 bases between them. This CDR3 is built from 14 residues. Looked up from germline, CDR1 is SGHRS and CDR2 is YFSETQ. CDR3 DNA: TGCGCCAGCAGCTTGGAGATCTCGGGCGGAAAACTGTTTTTT. Its translation is CASSLEISGGKLFF.

The chain links TRBV7-2 to TRBJ1-2, with D uncertain. Trimming shortened V by 5 bases and J by 0 bases, and 10 bases separated the two germline ends. This CDR3 region has 14 residues. The germline V gene has CDR1 SGHTA and CDR2 FQGNSA. CDR3 sequence: CASSPGRPNYGYTF. In DNA form, the CDR3 reads TGTGCCAGCAGCCCGGGGAGGCCTAACTATGGCTACACCTTC.

As regards this clonotype: The final CDR3 position lacks the conserved phenylalanine or tryptophan, pointing to a likely read error. The chain has TRBV7-6 and TRBJ1-1; 7 nucleotides agree with TRBD1. The CDR3 spans 18 residues. CDR1 and CDR2 from the germline V gene are SGHVS and FNYEAQ. CDR3 residues: CASSSRRQGGGGNTEAFS. The DNA for the CDR3 is TGTGCCAGCAGCTCTCGCCGACAGGGTGGGGGTGGGAACACGGAAGCTTTCTCT.

The sample holds many counts of this clonotype. The chain links TRBV7-2 to TRBJ2-7, with D possibly being TRBD1 (6 bases). The V and J ends lost 4 bases and 5 bases respectively, with 12 bases between them. Per germline, CDR1 SGHTA and CDR2 FQGNSA. This CDR3 is built from 13 residues. The CDR3 loop is CASSSTGNDEQYF. Written as DNA, the CDR3 is TGTGCCAGCAGCTCAACAGGGAACGACGAGCAGTACTTC. Drawing the rest from reference TRBV7-2 and TRBJ2-7, the complete variable domain is GAGVSQSPSNKVTEKGKDVELRCDPISGHTALYWYRQSLGQGLEFLIYFQGNSAPDKSGLPSDRFSAERTGGSVSTLTIQRTQQEDSAVYLCASSSTGNDEQYFGPGTRLTVT.

CDR3 bases: TGTGCCAGCAGCCATCAGGGAGGGCACACTGAAGCTTTCTTT. Its translation is CASSHQGGHTEAFF. This rearrangement joins TRBV5-6 to TRBJ1-1; D is possibly TRBD1 (5 bases). This CDR3 spans 14 amino acids. Germline lookup yields CDR1 SGHDT and CDR2 YYEEEE. With 4 bases removed from V and 3 bases from J, the gap between germline ends came to 13 bases.

The rearrangement uses TRBV10-3 and TRBJ1-6; 10 bases agree with TRBD1. This CDR3 has 14 amino acids. The V segment lost 4 bases and the J segment 7 bases; nucleotides outside the gene matches: 1. Germline V gene data show CDR1 as ENHRY and CDR2 as SYGVKD. In nucleotides, the CDR3 is TGTGCCATCAGTGGGACAGGGGGGAATTCACCCCTCCACTTT. It codes for CAISGTGGNSPLHF.

At least ten counts were recorded for this clonotype. The chain has TRBV19 and TRBJ1-5, with D maybe TRBD1 (5 bases). The CDR3 is 15 amino acids. CDR1 and CDR2 from the germline V gene are LNHDA and SQIVND (reference sequence). The V gene lost 7 bases and the J gene lost 6 bases, with 19 bases spanning the gap. The CDR3 loop reads CASNPKLGGSQPQHF. The CDR3, as DNA: TGTGCCAGTAACCCCAAATTGGGGGGGTCTCAGCCCCAGCATTTT.

This clonotype showed up just a few times. The CDR3 DNA is TGTGCCACCAGTGGACAGGGGGCTCCCAATGAGCAGTTCTTC. It specifies CATSGQGAPNEQFF. The chain carries TRBV24-1 and TRBJ2-1; TRBD1 matches at 10 bases. Germline values: CDR1 KGHDR, CDR2 SFDVKD. V trimming: 5 bases; J trimming: 6 bases; junction bases outside the gene matches: 3. The CDR3 covers 14 residues.

V is TRBV7-3 and J is TRBJ2-5, with TRBD2 matching over 9 bases. With 4 bases clipped from V and 3 bases from J, the junction kept 9 bases outside the gene matches. CDR1 SGHTA and CDR2 FQGTGA come from the germline V gene. The CDR3 consists of 16 residues. CDR3 sequence reads: CASSSWSASGEETQYF. CDR3 nucleotide sequence: TGTGCCAGCAGCTCCTGGTCAGCTAGCGGGGAAGAGACCCAGTACTTC.

This clonotype came up a few times. CDR3 bases: TGTGCCAGCAGCTTATGGGGACAGGGAAGTCAGGAGCAGTACTTC. Its protein is CASSLWGQGSQEQYF. The rearrangement uses TRBV7-6 and TRBJ2-7; 9 nucleotides agree with TRBD1. With 2 bases clipped from V and 7 bases from J, the junction kept 9 bases outside the gene matches. The CDR3 is 15 amino acids. The germline V gene encodes CDR1 SGHVS and CDR2 FNYEAQ.

V is TRBV19 and J is TRBJ1-1; a possible D gene is TRBD1 (6 bases). V was shortened by 3 bases and J by 1 base, with 12 bases between the two germline ends. In germline, CDR1 is LNHDA, CDR2 SQIVND (reference sequence). CDR3 length: 15 residues. The CDR3 spells CASSMSGAANTEAFF. Written as DNA, the CDR3 is TGTGCCAGTAGTATGTCAGGGGCCGCGAACACTGAAGCTTTCTTT.

As for this clonotype: At one of its ends the junction is not consistent with the germline gene, which may arise from a read error. The chain recombines TRBV6-6 with TRBJ1-2; 8 nucleotides align to TRBD1. The CDR3 runs 15 residues. Germline assignment: CDR1 MNHNY and CDR2 SVGAGI (reference sequence). The CDR3 sequence: CVSSAWTGTGYGYTF. The CDR3, as DNA: TGTGTCAGCAGTGCCTGGACAGGGACCGGCTATGGCTACACCTTC.

This clonotype has more than one count but fewer than ten. J is TRBJ2-3 and V is TRBV5-1; D unclear. The V gene lost 3 bases and the J gene lost 4 bases, with 15 bases spanning the gap. The CDR3 consists of 15 residues. The germline CDR1 and CDR2 sequences are SGHRS and YFSETQ. CDR3 DNA sequence: TGCGCCAGCAGCTCGACGCACCAACCAGCAGATACGCAGTATTTT. Its translation: CASSSTHQPADTQYF.

J is TRBJ1-2 and V is TRBV4-2, with TRBD1 matching over 8 bases. The CDR3 covers 14 residues. Germline-derived CDR1 and CDR2 are LGHNA and YNFKEQ. V was clipped by 0 bases and J by 6 bases; unmatched bases: 3. The CDR3 loop reads CASSQEDRVDGYTF. In DNA, the CDR3 is TGTGCCAGCAGCCAAGAGGACAGGGTTGATGGCTACACCTTC.

This clonotype showed up many times. The chain combines TRBV12-3 or TRBV12-4 with TRBJ1-6, with a possible D match to TRBD1 (5 bases). Deletions cut 6 bases from V and 6 bases from J, with 18 bases between. The CDR3 runs 16 residues. CDR3 DNA sequence: TGTGCCAGCAGACCAACAGGACTCTCCGCTAATTCACCCCTCCACTTT. Residues: CASRPTGLSANSPLHF.

This clonotype was counted only a few times. The chain recombines TRBV24-1 with TRBJ1-2; unclear D gene. This CDR3 spans 12 amino acids. Trimming took 3 bases from V and 7 from J, leaving 8 bases between them. CDR1 and CDR2 (germline): KGHDR, SFDVKD. The CDR3 region is CATSDLRSGYTF. The DNA for the CDR3 is TGTGCCACCAGTGATCTCCGAAGTGGCTACACCTTC.

The chain recombines TRBV6-4 with TRBJ2-2; the D is unclear. The CDR3 runs to 13 residues. V lost 5 bases and J lost 6, with 10 bases in between. Germline values: CDR1 MRHNA, CDR2 SNTAGT. The CDR3 spells CASSPRPAGELFF. CDR3 coding DNA: TGTGCCAGCAGTCCCAGGCCGGCCGGGGAGCTGTTTTTT.

This rearrangement joins TRBV7-9 to TRBJ1-1; no clear D. Trimming left V 2 bases short and J 11 bases short, with 18 bases between. Germline loops: CDR1 SEHNR, CDR2 FQNEAQ (reference sequence). The CDR3 is 14 amino acids. CDR3 nucleotide sequence: TGTGCCAGCAGCTTACCATCCATACTGAGAATCGCTTTCTTT. Translating gives CASSLPSILRIAFF.

This clonotype was seen a single time. No conserved phenylalanine or tryptophan is present at the end of the CDR3, so a read error is the likely explanation. CDR3 nucleotides: TGTGCCAGCAGCACAGACAGGAACTTTGCCGGAAACACCATATATTCT. The encoded protein is CASSTDRNFAGNTIYS. The chain couples TRBV27 to TRBJ1-3, with TRBD1 as a possible D gene (6 bases). The length of the CDR3 is 16 residues. Germline CDR1 and CDR2: MNHEY and SMNVEV (reference sequence). Between the trimmed V and J ends, which lost 6 bases and 4 bases, there was a span of 19 bases.

With regard to this clonotype: With a much larger clone just one base away, this may be a read error. This is likely a read error, given that the CDR3 carries no conserved phenylalanine or tryptophan at its end. V is TRBV7-2 and J is TRBJ1-2, with D maybe TRBD1 (6 bases). CDR1 is SGHTA and CDR2 is FQGNSA in the germline V gene. The CDR3 sequence is 16 residues long. Trimming cost V 1 base and J 3 bases, with 15 bases left between them. The CDR3 sequence: CASSLVLMRTDYGYTY. CDR3 coding DNA: TGTGCCAGCAGCTTAGTTCTTATGAGGACAGACTATGGCTACACCTAC.

The genes are TRBV4-3 and TRBJ2-5; D is possibly TRBD1 or TRBD2 (5 bases each). Germline CDR1 LGHNA, CDR2 YSLEER. This CDR3 has 16 amino acids. Trimming removed 0 bases from V and 6 bases from J, with 17 bases in between. The CDR3 bases are TGCGCCAGCAGCCAAGATAGAGGGGTGATGGGCAAGACCCAGTACTTC. Translating gives CASSQDRGVMGKTQYF.

This clonotype appeared a few times. The chain carries TRBV7-9 and TRBJ2-1, with unresolved D. The germline V gene has CDR1 SEHNR and CDR2 FQNEAQ (reference sequence). V shed 6 bases and J shed 8 bases, with 11 bases lying between them. This CDR3 region has 12 residues. CDR3 region: CASRSMNYEQFF. For the CDR3, the DNA is TGTGCCAGCAGGTCTATGAATTATGAGCAGTTCTTC.

The rearrangement uses TRBV19 and TRBJ2-5, with 13 bases that match TRBD2. The CDR3 totals 17 residues. The V gene end was trimmed by 0 bases and the J gene end by 1 base; junction bases not matched to a gene: 2. Germline CDR1 is LNHDA and CDR2 is SQIVND (reference sequence). The CDR3 coding sequence is TGTGCCAGTAGTATAGAGGGACTAGCGGGGAGCCAAGAGACCCAGTACTTC. This codes for CASSIEGLAGSQETQYF.

This sequence joins TRBV7-2 and TRBJ2-1, with TRBD1 as a possible D gene (6 bases). Germline loops: CDR1 SGHTA, CDR2 FQGNSA. The V end lost 5 bases, the J end lost 7 bases, and 27 bases lay between the germline ends. There are 18 residues in the CDR3. The CDR3 here is CASSVVRIGQQDRNEQFF. As DNA, the CDR3 is TGTGCCAGCAGCGTGGTACGGATCGGACAGCAAGATCGGAATGAGCAGTTCTTC. Variable domain in full (rest from reference TRBV7-2 and TRBJ2-1): GAGVSQSPSNKVTEKGKDVELRCDPISGHTALYWYRQSLGQGLEFLIYFQGNSAPDKSGLPSDRFSAERTGGSVSTLTIQRTQQEDSAVYLCASSVVRIGQQDRNEQFFGPGTRLTVL.